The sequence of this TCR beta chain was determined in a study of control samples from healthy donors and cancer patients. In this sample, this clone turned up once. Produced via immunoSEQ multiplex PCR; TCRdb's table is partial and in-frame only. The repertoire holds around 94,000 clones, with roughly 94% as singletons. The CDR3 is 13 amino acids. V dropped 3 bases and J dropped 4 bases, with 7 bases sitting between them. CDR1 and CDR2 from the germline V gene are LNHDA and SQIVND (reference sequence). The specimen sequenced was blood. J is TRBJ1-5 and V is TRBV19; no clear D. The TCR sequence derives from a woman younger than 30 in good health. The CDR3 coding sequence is TGTGCCAGTAGTATCGTTCAGAATCAGCCCCAGCATTTT. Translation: CASSIVQNQPQHF.